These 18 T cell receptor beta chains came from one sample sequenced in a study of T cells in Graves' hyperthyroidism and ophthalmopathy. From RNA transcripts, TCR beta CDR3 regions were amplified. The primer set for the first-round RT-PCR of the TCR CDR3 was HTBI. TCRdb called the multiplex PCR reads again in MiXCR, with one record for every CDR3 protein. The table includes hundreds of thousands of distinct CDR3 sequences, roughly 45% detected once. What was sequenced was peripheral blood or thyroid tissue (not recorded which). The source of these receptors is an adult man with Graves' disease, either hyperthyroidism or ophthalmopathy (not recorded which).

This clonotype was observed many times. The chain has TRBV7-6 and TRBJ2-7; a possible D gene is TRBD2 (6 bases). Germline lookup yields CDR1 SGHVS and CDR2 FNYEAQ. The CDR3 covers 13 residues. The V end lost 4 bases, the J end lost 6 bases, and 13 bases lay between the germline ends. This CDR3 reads CASSSGVDREQYF. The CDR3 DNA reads TGTGCCAGCAGCTCGGGGGTAGATCGCGAGCAGTACTTC.

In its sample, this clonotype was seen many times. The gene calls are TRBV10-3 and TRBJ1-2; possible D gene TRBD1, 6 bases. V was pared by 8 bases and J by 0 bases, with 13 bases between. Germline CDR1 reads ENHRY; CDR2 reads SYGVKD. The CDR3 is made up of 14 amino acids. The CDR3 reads CAIHRQDTNYGYTF. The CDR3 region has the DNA TGTGCCATCCACCGACAGGATACTAACTATGGCTACACCTTC.

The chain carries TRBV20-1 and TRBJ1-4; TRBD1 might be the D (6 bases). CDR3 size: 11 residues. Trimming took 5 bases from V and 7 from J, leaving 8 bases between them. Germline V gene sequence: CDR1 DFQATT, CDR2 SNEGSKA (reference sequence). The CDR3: CSAYRVEKLFF. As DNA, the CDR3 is TGCAGTGCTTACAGGGTTGAAAAACTGTTTTTT.

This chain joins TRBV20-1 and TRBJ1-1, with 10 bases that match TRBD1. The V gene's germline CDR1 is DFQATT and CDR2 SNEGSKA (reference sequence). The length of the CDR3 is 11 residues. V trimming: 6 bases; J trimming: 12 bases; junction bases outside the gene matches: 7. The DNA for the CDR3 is TGCAGTGCAAGCGACAGGGGGCAAACTTTCTTT. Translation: CSASDRGQTFF.

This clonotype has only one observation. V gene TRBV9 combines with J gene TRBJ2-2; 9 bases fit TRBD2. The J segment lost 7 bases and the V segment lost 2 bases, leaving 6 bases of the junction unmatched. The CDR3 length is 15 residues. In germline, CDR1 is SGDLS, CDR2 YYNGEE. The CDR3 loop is CASSVGRLADGELFF. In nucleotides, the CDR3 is TGTGCCAGCAGCGTGGGCAGACTAGCGGACGGGGAGCTGTTTTTT.

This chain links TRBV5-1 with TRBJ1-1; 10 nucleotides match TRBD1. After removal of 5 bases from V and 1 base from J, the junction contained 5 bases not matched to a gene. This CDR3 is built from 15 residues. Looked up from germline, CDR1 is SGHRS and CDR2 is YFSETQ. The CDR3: CASRQTGGPNTEAFF. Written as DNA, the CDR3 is TGCGCCAGCAGACAGACAGGGGGCCCGAACACTGAAGCTTTCTTT.

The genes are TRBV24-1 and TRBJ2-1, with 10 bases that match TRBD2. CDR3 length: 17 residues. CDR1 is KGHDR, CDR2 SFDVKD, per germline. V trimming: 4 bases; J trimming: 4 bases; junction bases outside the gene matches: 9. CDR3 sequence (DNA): TGTGCCACCAGTGAGCGGACCAGCGGGAGGGGATACAATGAGCAGTTCTTC. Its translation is CATSERTSGRGYNEQFF.

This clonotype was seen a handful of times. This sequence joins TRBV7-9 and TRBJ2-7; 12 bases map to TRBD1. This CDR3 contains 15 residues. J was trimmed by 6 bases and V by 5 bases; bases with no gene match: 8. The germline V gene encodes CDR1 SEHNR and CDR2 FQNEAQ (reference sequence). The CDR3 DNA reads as TGTGCCAGCAGCGGGTCGGGACAGGGGGCCAGCGAGCAGTACTTC. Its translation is CASSGSGQGASEQYF.

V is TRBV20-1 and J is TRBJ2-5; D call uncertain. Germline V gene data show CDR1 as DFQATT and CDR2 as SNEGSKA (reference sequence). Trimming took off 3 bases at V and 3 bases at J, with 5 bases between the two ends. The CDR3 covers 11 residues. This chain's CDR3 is CSARGKETQYF. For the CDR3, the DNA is TGCAGTGCTAGGGGGAAAGAGACCCAGTACTTC.

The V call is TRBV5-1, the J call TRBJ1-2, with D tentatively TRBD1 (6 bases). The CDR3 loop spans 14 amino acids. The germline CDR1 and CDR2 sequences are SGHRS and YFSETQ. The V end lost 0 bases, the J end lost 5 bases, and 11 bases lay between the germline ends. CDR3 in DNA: TGCGCCAGCAGCTTGGAAGGGGGTTTATATGGCTACACCTTC. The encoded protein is CASSLEGGLYGYTF.

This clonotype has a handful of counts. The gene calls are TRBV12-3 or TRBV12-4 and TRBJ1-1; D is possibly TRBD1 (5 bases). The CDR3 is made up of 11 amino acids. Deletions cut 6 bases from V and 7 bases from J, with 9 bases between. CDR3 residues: CASSIDSEAFF. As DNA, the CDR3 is TGTGCCAGCAGCATAGACAGTGAAGCTTTCTTT.

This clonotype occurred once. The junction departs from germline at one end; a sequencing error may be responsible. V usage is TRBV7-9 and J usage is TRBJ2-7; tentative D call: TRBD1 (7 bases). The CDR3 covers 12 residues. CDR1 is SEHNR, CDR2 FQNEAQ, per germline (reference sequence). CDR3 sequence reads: CASSLQGQGGLF. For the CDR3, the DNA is TGTGCCAGCAGCTTGCAGGGGCAGGGGGGTCTTTTC.

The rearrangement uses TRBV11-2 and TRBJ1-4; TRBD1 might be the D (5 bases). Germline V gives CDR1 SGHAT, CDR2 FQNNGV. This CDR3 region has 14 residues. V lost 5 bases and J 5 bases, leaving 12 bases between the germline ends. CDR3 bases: TGTGCCAGCAGCCGGGCAGGGACCAATGAAAAACTGTTTTTT. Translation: CASSRAGTNEKLFF. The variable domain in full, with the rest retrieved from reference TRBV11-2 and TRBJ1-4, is EAGVAQSPRYKIIEKRQSVAFWCNPISGHATLYWYQQILGQGPKLLIQFQNNGVVDDSQLPKDRFSAERLKGVDSTLKIQPAKLEDSAVYLCASSRAGTNEKLFFGSGTQLSVL.

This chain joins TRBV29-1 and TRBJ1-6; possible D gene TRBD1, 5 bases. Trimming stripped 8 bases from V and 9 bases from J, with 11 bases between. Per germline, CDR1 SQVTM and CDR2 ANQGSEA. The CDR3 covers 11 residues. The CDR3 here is CSLEGVSPLHF. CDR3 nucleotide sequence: TGCAGCTTAGAAGGGGTTTCACCCCTCCACTTT.

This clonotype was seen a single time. The CDR3 here is CASRPGTTNYGYTF. Here the CDR3 DNA reads TGCGCCAGCAGACCCGGGACAACTAACTATGGCTACACCTTC. This sequence joins TRBV5-1 and TRBJ1-2; perhaps TRBD1 as D (6 bases). Germline V gene lookup returns CDR1 SGHRS and CDR2 YFSETQ. V lost 5 bases to trimming and J lost 0 bases, with 11 bases between them. This CDR3 has 14 amino acids.

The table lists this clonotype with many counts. The chain's CDR3 is CATSTGAYYGYTF. DNA for the CDR3: TGTGCCACTTCCACCGGCGCCTACTATGGCTACACCTTC. V usage is TRBV24-1 and J usage is TRBJ1-2, with D unclear. V lost 10 bases and J lost 3, with 14 bases in between. Looked up from germline, CDR1 is KGHDR and CDR2 is SFDVKD. This CDR3 region has 13 residues.

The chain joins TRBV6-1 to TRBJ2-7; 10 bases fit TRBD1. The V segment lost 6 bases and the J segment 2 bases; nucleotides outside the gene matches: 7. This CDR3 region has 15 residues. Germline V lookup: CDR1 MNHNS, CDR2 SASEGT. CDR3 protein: CASRARDRGTYEQYF. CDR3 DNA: TGTGCCAGCAGGGCCCGGGACAGGGGCACCTACGAGCAGTACTTC.

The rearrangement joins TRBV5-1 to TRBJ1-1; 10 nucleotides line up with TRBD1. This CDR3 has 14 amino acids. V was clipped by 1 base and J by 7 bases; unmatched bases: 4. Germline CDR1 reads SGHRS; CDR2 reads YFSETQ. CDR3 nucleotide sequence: TGCGCCAGCAGCTTGAGACAGGGGGCTGATGAAGCTTTCTTT. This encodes CASSLRQGADEAFF.